This T cell receptor (beta chain) was observed in a study of cytomegalovirus exposure and HLA in healthy donors. Study details: Roughly four fifths of roughly 430 genotyped donors fell in the Caucasian-associated ancestry cluster.

General study results and limits: Trimming of TCR beta V- and J-genes showed a link, identified in a later analysis, to a missense DCLRE1C variant. A few chains linked to CMV were shown in vitro to be specific for CMV antigens.

Researchers ran the PCR with 60 Vbeta and 13 Jbeta primers. Sequenced by immunoSEQ multiplex PCR; TCRdb stores in-frame clones only, minus some. The sample shows roughly 160,000 clones, roughly 80% of them seen only once. This clone was counted between two and nine times. Its cognate antigen is unknown. The sequence derives from a man younger than 40 in good health and CMV-seronegative. Sequenced material: PBMCs.

This chain's CDR3 is CAISETPEYNEQFF. The CDR3 DNA is TGTGCCATCAGTGAGACTCCGGAGTACAATGAGCAGTTCTTC. The chain recombines TRBV10-3 with TRBJ2-1; D is undetermined. Trimming took 2 bases from V and 4 from J, leaving 9 bases between them. In germline, CDR1 is ENHRY, CDR2 SYGVKD. This CDR3 has 14 residues.